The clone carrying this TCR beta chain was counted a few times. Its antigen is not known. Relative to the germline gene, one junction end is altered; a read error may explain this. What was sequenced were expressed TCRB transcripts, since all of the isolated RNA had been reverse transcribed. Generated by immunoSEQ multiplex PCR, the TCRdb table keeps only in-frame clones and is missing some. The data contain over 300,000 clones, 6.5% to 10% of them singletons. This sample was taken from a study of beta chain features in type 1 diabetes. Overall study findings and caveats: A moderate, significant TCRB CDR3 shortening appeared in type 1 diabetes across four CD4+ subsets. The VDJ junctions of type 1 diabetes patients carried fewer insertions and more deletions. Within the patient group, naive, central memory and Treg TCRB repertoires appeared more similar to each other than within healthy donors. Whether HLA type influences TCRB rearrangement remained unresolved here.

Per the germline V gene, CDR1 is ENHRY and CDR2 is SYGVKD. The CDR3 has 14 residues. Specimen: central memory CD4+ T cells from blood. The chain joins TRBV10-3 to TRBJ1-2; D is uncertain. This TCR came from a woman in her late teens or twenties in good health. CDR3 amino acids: CASSYSTVNYGYTF. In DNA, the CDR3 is TGTGCCAGCAGTTACTCGACGGTTAACTATGGCTACACCTTC.